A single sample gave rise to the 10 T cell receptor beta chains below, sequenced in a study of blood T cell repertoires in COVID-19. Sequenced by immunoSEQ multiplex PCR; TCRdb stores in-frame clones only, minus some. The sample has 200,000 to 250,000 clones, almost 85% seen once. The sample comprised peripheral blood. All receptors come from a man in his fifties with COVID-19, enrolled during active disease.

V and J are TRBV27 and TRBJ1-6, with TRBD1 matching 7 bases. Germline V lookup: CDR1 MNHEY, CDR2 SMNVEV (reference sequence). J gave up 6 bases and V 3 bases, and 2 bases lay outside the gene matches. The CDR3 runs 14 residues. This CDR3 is CASSFTGANSPLHF. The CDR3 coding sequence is TGTGCCAGCAGTTTTACAGGGGCTAATTCACCCCTCCACTTT.

The CDR3: CASTPPGPNYGYTF. The CDR3 DNA sequence: TGTGCCAGCACCCCACCAGGGCCTAACTATGGCTACACCTTC. The rearrangement joins TRBV28 to TRBJ1-2, with a possible D match to TRBD1 (5 bases). This CDR3 has 14 amino acids. Deletions cut 7 bases from V and 0 bases from J, with 12 bases between. Germline values: CDR1 MDHEN, CDR2 SYDVKM.

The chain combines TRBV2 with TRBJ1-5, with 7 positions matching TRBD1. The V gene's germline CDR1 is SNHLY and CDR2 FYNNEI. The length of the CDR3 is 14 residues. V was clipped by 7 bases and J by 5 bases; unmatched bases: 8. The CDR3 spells CASKPGGIYQPQHF. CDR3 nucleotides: TGTGCCAGCAAACCAGGGGGGATCTATCAGCCCCAGCATTTT.

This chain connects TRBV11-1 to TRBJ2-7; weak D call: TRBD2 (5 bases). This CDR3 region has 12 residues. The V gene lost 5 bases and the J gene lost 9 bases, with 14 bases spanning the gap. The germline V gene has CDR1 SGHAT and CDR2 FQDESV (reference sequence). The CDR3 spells CASSTRDWVQYF. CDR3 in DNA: TGTGCCAGCAGCACCCGGGATTGGGTGCAGTACTTC.

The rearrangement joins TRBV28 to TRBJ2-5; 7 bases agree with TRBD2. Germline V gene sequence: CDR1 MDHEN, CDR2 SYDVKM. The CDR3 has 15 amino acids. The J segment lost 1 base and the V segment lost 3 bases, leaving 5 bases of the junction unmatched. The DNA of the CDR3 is TGTGCCAGCAGTTTTTGGCTAGCGGTCCAAGAGACCCAGTACTTC. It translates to CASSFWLAVQETQYF.

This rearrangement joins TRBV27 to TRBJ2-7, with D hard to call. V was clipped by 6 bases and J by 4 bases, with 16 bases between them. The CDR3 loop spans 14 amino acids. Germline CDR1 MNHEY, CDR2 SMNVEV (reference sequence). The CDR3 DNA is TGTGCCAGCAGCCCCGCGGTCCCAAAATACGAGCAGTACTTC. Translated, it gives CASSPAVPKYEQYF.

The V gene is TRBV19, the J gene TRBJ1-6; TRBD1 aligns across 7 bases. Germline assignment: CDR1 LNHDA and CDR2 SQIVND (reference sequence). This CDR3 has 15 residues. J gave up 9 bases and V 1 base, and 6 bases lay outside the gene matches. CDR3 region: CASSIAGQAGSPLHF. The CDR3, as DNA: TGTGCCAGTAGTATAGCTGGACAGGCCGGTTCACCCCTCCACTTT.

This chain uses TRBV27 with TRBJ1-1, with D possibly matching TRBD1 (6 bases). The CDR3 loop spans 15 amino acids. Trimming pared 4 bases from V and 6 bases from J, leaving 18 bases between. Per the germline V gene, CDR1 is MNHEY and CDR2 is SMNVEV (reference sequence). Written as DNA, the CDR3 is TGTGCCAGCAGTTCCCCCTCACGGGGGGCGGCTGAAGCTTTCTTT. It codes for CASSSPSRGAAEAFF.

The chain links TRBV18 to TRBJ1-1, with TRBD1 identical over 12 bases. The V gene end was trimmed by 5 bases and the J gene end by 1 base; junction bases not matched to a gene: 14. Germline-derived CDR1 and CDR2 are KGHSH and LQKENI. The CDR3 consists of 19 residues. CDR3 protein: CASSALRGGQGAPNTEAFF. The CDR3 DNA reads TGTGCCAGCTCAGCTTTGAGAGGGGGACAGGGGGCTCCGAACACTGAAGCTTTCTTT.

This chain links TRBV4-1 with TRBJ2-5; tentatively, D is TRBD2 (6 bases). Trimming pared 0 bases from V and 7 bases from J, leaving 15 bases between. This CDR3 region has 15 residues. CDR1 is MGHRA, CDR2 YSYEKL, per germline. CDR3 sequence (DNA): TGCGCCAGCAGCCAAGATCGGACTACAGAAGTGACCCAGTACTTC. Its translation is CASSQDRTTEVTQYF.